The 16 T cell receptor beta chains given below trace back to one sample, sequenced in a study of breast tumors, draining lymph nodes, adjacent tissues. Breast cancer patients provided tissue from their axillary draining lymph nodes. MiXCR, applied by TCRdb to the multiplex PCR reads, yields one record per CDR3 protein. The sample consists of under 150,000 distinct CDR3 sequences, over 20% of them appearing once. Sequencing was performed on axillary lymph node tissue. These TCRs come from a female donor with breast cancer. Some clones in this sample may be carry-over from other donors' samples.

This clonotype was found many times. The chain joins TRBV10-2 to TRBJ2-1; D may be TRBD2 (6 bases). V was pared by 8 bases and J by 6 bases, with 17 bases between. The CDR3 is 14 residues long. Per the germline V gene, CDR1 is WSHSY and CDR2 is SAAADI. CDR3 bases: TGCGCCAGCGGAGTGGGGGGTCTGGGCAATGAGCAGTTCTTC. Translated: CASGVGGLGNEQFF.

Ten or more counts support this clonotype. The chain joins TRBV3-1 to TRBJ1-4; the D gene is possibly TRBD1 (5 bases). The CDR3 sequence is 14 residues long. V lost 0 bases and J lost 7, with 9 bases in between. CDR1 and CDR2 from the germline V gene are LGHDT and YNNKEL (reference sequence). DNA for the CDR3: TGTGCCAGCAGCCAAGATCTTGGGGGTGAAAAACTGTTTTTT. Translated: CASSQDLGGEKLFF. Using reference TRBV3-1 and TRBJ1-4 for the parts outside the CDR3, the full variable domain is DTAVSQTPKYLVTQMGNDKSIKCEQNLGHDTMYWYKQDSKKFLKIMFSYNNKELIINETVPNRFSPKSPDKAHLNLHINSLELGDSAVYFCASSQDLGGEKLFFGSGTQLSVL.

This clonotype was found many times. V and J are TRBV30 and TRBJ2-7, with 10 bases identical to TRBD1. V gave up 2 bases and J gave up 2 bases; unmatched junction bases: 6. Per germline, CDR1 GTSNPN and CDR2 SVGIG (reference sequence). The CDR3 has 15 amino acids. CDR3 in DNA: TGTGCCTGGAGTACCGGGACAGGGGCCGCCTACGAGCAGTACTTC. Protein product: CAWSTGTGAAYEQYF.

This clonotype was seen many times. The genes are TRBV20-1 and TRBJ1-6, with D unresolved. The CDR3 is made up of 12 amino acids. Per the germline V gene, CDR1 is DFQATT and CDR2 is SNEGSKA (reference sequence). V shed 3 bases and J shed 14 bases, with 14 bases lying between them. CDR3 sequence: CSASPEGFTLHF. CDR3 sequence (DNA): TGCAGTGCTAGCCCCGAAGGCTTCACCCTCCACTTT.

This clonotype was recorded at least ten times. The V call is TRBV12-3 or TRBV12-4, the J call TRBJ1-2, with unresolved D. V gave up 4 bases and J gave up 0 bases, with 21 bases separating them. This CDR3 region has 18 residues. The CDR3 bases are TGTGCCAGCAGTTCATCTCTCGGAAGGGCGGGAGCTAACTATGGCTACACCTTC. Translated: CASSSSLGRAGANYGYTF.

At least ten counts were recorded for this clonotype. This chain uses TRBV5-1 with TRBJ1-5; D unclear. CDR3 size: 16 residues. V was shortened by 4 bases and J by 5 bases, with 19 bases between the two germline ends. In germline, CDR1 is SGHRS, CDR2 YFSETQ. Here the CDR3 DNA reads TGCGCCAGCAGCCTCTTAAGACCCCTGAGGGATCAGCCCCAGCATTTT. It yields the protein CASSLLRPLRDQPQHF.

The CDR3 DNA follows: TGTGCCAGCAGCCGAGATGTTAGACAGACTAATGAAAAACTGTTTTTT. This codes for CASSRDVRQTNEKLFF. The chain employs TRBV4-2 and TRBJ1-4; a possible D gene is TRBD1 (5 bases). CDR3 length: 16 amino acids. V shed 4 bases and J shed 2 bases, with 14 bases lying between them. The germline CDR1 and CDR2 sequences are LGHNA and YNFKEQ.

The chain links TRBV28 to TRBJ2-7; tentative D call: TRBD1 (5 bases). The CDR3 has 14 residues. Germline lookup yields CDR1 MDHEN and CDR2 SYDVKM. Trimming removed 3 bases at V and 0 bases at J, with 9 bases between. CDR3 amino acids: CASSLQGFSYEQYF. CDR3 nucleotide sequence: TGTGCCAGCAGTTTGCAGGGATTCTCCTACGAGCAGTACTTC. The variable domain in full, completed from reference TRBV28 and TRBJ2-7, reads DVKVTQSSRYLVKRTGEKVFLECVQDMDHENMFWYRQDPGLGLRLIYFSYDVKMKEKGDIPEGYSVSREKKERFSLILESASTNQTSMYLCASSLQGFSYEQYFGPGTRLTVT.

The V call is TRBV30, the J call TRBJ2-2; a weak D match, TRBD2 (6 bases). This CDR3 is 15 amino acids long. Deletions cut 1 base from V and 10 bases from J, with 19 bases between. CDR1 and CDR2 (germline): GTSNPN, SVGIG (reference sequence). The CDR3: CAWSATGGSPKELFF. The CDR3 DNA reads as TGTGCCTGGAGTGCTACCGGGGGTTCTCCTAAGGAGCTGTTTTTT.

In this sample, this clonotype turned up many times. The gene calls are TRBV10-2 and TRBJ1-5; D remains ambiguous. CDR3 length: 13 residues. CDR1 WSHSY and CDR2 SAAADI come from the germline V gene. Trimming shortened V by 5 bases and J by 5 bases, and 10 bases separated the two germline ends. The CDR3 region is CASSPRRDQPQHF. The CDR3 nucleotides read TGCGCCAGCAGTCCCCGGAGGGATCAGCCCCAGCATTTT.

This clonotype was detected many times. V is TRBV18 and J is TRBJ1-2, with D tentatively TRBD1 (5 bases). The CDR3 has 14 amino acids. Trimming pared 3 bases from V and 4 bases from J, leaving 12 bases between. Per the germline V gene, CDR1 is KGHSH and CDR2 is LQKENI. This chain's CDR3 is CASSPKSGRYGYTF. The CDR3 nucleotides are TGTGCCAGCTCACCCAAGTCAGGGCGCTATGGCTACACCTTC.

This clonotype was observed a handful of times. A read error is possible here, since a much larger clone lies one base away. This chain joins TRBV5-1 and TRBJ2-1, with unresolved D. V was trimmed by 0 bases and J by 9 bases, leaving 10 bases between them. Germline assignment: CDR1 SGHRS and CDR2 YFSETQ. This CDR3 has 13 amino acids. The CDR3 DNA sequence: TGCGCCAGCAGCTTGGTTCCGGGTGGTGAGCAGTTCTTC. Translated, it gives CASSLVPGGEQFF.

Note on this clonotype: One base away lies a much larger clone, so this may be a sequencing read error. V usage is TRBV6-6 and J usage is TRBJ1-5; tentatively, D is TRBD1 (5 bases). CDR1 and CDR2 (germline): MNHNY, SVGAGI (reference sequence). The CDR3 loop spans 17 amino acids. CDR3 in amino acids: CASSYLGLSTSNQSQHF. In DNA, the CDR3 is TGTGCCAGCAGTTACCTGGGGCTGAGTACAAGCAATCAGTCCCAGCATTTT.

This clonotype was counted a single time. With a much larger clone just one base away, this may be a read error. This chain connects TRBV28 to TRBJ2-3, with no clear D. The CDR3 extends over 14 amino acids. Germline values: CDR1 MDHEN, CDR2 SYDVKM. The CDR3 nucleotides read TGTGCCAGCAGTTACCAAAGGTATGCGGATATGCAGTATTTT. It is translated as CASSYQRYADMQYF.

In its sample, this clonotype was seen many times. V and J are TRBV7-6 and TRBJ2-2; TRBD2 might be the D (5 bases). This CDR3 has 15 residues. Per the germline V gene, CDR1 is SGHVS and CDR2 is FNYEAQ. Trimming took off 4 bases at V and 4 bases at J, with 13 bases between the two ends. CDR3 amino acids: CASSYQAGSTGELFF. CDR3 bases: TGTGCCAGCAGCTACCAGGCGGGCTCCACCGGGGAGCTGTTTTTT.

This clonotype was detected many times. The chain employs TRBV6-6 and TRBJ2-7; a possible D gene is TRBD2 (6 bases). V lost 6 bases and J lost 3, with 12 bases in between. The CDR3 loop spans 13 amino acids. Germline V gene data show CDR1 as MNHNY and CDR2 as SVGAGI (reference sequence). CDR3 coding DNA: TGTGCCAGCAGCGGGAGCGAAAACTACGAGCAGTACTTC. This sequence encodes CASSGSENYEQYF.